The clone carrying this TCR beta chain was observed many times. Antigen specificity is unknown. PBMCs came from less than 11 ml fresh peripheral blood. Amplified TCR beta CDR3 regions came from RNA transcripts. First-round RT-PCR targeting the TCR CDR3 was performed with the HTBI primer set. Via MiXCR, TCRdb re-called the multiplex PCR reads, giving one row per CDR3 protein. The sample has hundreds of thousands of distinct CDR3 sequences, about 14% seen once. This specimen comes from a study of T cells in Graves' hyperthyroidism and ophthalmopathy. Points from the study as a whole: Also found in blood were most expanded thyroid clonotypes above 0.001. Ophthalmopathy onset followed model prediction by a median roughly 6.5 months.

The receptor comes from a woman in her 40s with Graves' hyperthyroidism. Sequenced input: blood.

As DNA, the CDR3 is TGTGCCAGCAGGGTACTAGCGGGAGACGAGTTCTTC. It yields the protein CASRVLAGDEFF. This chain joins TRBV2 and TRBJ2-1; 11 bases line up with TRBD2. With 6 bases clipped from V and 14 bases from J, the junction kept 6 bases outside the gene matches. CDR1 and CDR2 (germline): SNHLY, FYNNEI. The CDR3 is 12 residues long.